Each of the 13 T cell receptor beta chains below was sequenced from the same sample in a study of early T cells in non-severe SARS-CoV-2 infection. TCRdb fed the 5' RACE reads into MiXCR, producing one record per CDR3 protein. The table shows 40,000 to 55,000 distinct CDR3 sequences, with 23% occurring only once. The sample consisted of whole blood, taken at baseline. These receptors came from an adult who was a healthcare worker with PCR-confirmed SARS-CoV-2 infection or an uninfected control (not recorded which).

The chain has TRBV20-1 and TRBJ1-4; maybe TRBD1 (5 bases). CDR3 length: 14 amino acids. V dropped 2 bases and J dropped 6 bases, with 13 bases sitting between them. In germline, CDR1 is DFQATT, CDR2 SNEGSKA (reference sequence). The CDR3, as DNA: TGCAGTGCTAGATCGCAGGGAGGACATGAAAAACTGTTTTTT. As protein: CSARSQGGHEKLFF.

This clonotype was seen more than once but under ten times. The V gene is TRBV19, the J gene TRBJ2-3; 9 positions match TRBD2. With 0 bases clipped from V and 7 bases from J, the junction kept 11 bases outside the gene matches. Per the germline V gene, CDR1 is LNHDA and CDR2 is SQIVND (reference sequence). This CDR3 comprises 17 residues. The CDR3 DNA reads TGTGCCAGTAGTATAGATCTGGCTAGCGGGAACTCTCATACGCAGTATTTT. Translating it yields CASSIDLASGNSHTQYF.

This clonotype came up a few times. This chain joins TRBV11-2 and TRBJ1-3; D gene uncertain. Deletions cut 3 bases from V and 1 base from J, with 13 bases between. CDR3 length: 16 amino acids. The germline gives CDR1 SGHAT, CDR2 FQNNGV. In nucleotides, the CDR3 is TGTGCCAGCAGCTTCGATCGACGGTCGTCTGGAAACACCATATATTTT. Residues: CASSFDRRSSGNTIYF. Drawing the rest from reference TRBV11-2 and TRBJ1-3, the complete variable domain is EAGVAQSPRYKIIEKRQSVAFWCNPISGHATLYWYQQILGQGPKLLIQFQNNGVVDDSQLPKDRFSAERLKGVDSTLKIQPAKLEDSAVYLCASSFDRRSSGNTIYFGEGSWLTVV.

The chain links TRBV14 to TRBJ2-2, with D uncertain. V was pared by 5 bases and J by 2 bases, with 12 bases between. Germline CDR1 reads SGHDN; CDR2 reads FVKESK. This CDR3 is 15 amino acids long. The CDR3 here is CASSLPAANTGELFF. The CDR3 DNA follows: TGTGCCAGCAGCTTACCGGCGGCAAACACCGGGGAGCTGTTTTTT.

This clonotype showed up many times. The J gene is TRBJ2-5, the V gene TRBV6-5; D gene unclear. Per the germline V gene, CDR1 is MNHEY and CDR2 is SVGAGI. The CDR3 consists of 12 residues. The V end was cut by 0 bases, the J end by 5 bases, with 4 bases between. This CDR3 is CASSYSGETQYF. The CDR3 DNA reads as TGTGCCAGCAGTTACTCGGGCGAGACCCAGTACTTC.

This clonotype has a handful of counts. The V call is TRBV5-1, the J call TRBJ1-1; D is undetermined. Germline V gene lookup returns CDR1 SGHRS and CDR2 YFSETQ. The CDR3 runs 15 residues. Trimming cost V 0 bases and J 2 bases, with 11 bases left between them. The CDR3 sequence: CASSLVLGGNTEAFF. The CDR3, as DNA: TGCGCCAGCAGCTTGGTACTTGGCGGAAACACTGAAGCTTTCTTT.

This clonotype has only a few counts. The chain employs TRBV4-1 and TRBJ1-1; possible D gene TRBD1, 5 bases. CDR1 is MGHRA, CDR2 YSYEKL, per germline. The CDR3 is 15 amino acids. V lost 0 bases to trimming and J lost 5 bases, with 13 bases between them. This chain's CDR3 is CASSQDGGRRTEAFF. The CDR3 DNA reads TGCGCCAGCAGCCAAGATGGGGGGAGGAGAACTGAAGCTTTCTTT.

For this clonotype: One end of the junction does not line up with germline, which may come from a read error. This chain links TRBV7-7 with TRBJ2-3; weak D call: TRBD2 (5 bases). Germline V gene data show CDR1 as SSHAT and CDR2 as FNYEAQ (reference sequence). CDR3 size: 14 residues. The CDR3 DNA reads as TGTGCTAGCAGCTCCCTAACAGCGGCAGATACGCAGTATTTT. As protein: CASSSLTAADTQYF.

There are a few counts of this clonotype. The genes are TRBV6-2 or TRBV6-3 and TRBJ1-1; D gene ambiguous. V lost 2 bases and J 1 base, leaving 8 bases between the germline ends. The CDR3 extends over 14 amino acids. CDR1 is MNHEY and CDR2 is SVGEGT in the germline V gene. CDR3 bases: TGTGCCAGCAGTTACGTCGGCAGGAACACTGAAGCTTTCTTT. It yields the protein CASSYVGRNTEAFF.

V usage is TRBV7-9 and J usage is TRBJ1-1; D ambiguous. Trimming took off 3 bases at V and 4 bases at J, with 9 bases between the two ends. CDR3 length: 13 amino acids. Germline lookup yields CDR1 SEHNR and CDR2 FQNEAQ (reference sequence). CDR3 sequence (DNA): TGTGCCAGCAGCTTTGGTACGACCACTGAAGCTTTCTTT. Protein sequence: CASSFGTTTEAFF.

This clonotype has more than one count but fewer than ten. The chain carries TRBV5-1 and TRBJ2-3, with D possibly called TRBD1 or TRBD2 (5 bases each). CDR3 length: 14 amino acids. Trimming cost V 3 bases and J 3 bases, with 11 bases left between them. Germline V CDR1 and CDR2: SGHRS, YFSETQ. CDR3 region: CASSSGPETDTQYF. DNA for the CDR3: TGCGCCAGCAGCTCGGGACCGGAGACAGATACGCAGTATTTT. The full variable domain, in which reference TRBV5-1 and TRBJ2-3 provide the parts outside the CDR3, is KAGVTQTPRYLIKTRGQQVTLSCSPISGHRSVSWYQQTPGQGLQFLFEYFSETQRNKGNFPGRFSGRQFSNSRSEMNVSTLELGDSALYLCASSSGPETDTQYFGPGTRLTVL.

The sample holds many counts of this clonotype. V is TRBV20-1 and J is TRBJ2-3, with D perhaps matching TRBD2 (6 bases). The CDR3 contains 17 residues. Per germline, CDR1 DFQATT and CDR2 SNEGSKA (reference sequence). The V end lost 0 bases, the J end lost 0 bases, and 16 bases lay between the germline ends. The CDR3 loop reads CSARDLTRRGSTDTQYF. CDR3 bases: TGCAGTGCTAGAGATCTCACCCGCCGGGGGAGCACAGATACGCAGTATTTT.

This clonotype showed up just a few times. V is TRBV18 and J is TRBJ1-1; D might be TRBD1 (6 bases). V dropped 4 bases and J dropped 4 bases, with 19 bases sitting between them. CDR1 and CDR2 (germline): KGHSH, LQKENI. The CDR3 has 16 residues. The CDR3 is CASSLQGRGAATEAFF. DNA of the CDR3: TGTGCCAGCTCACTCCAGGGCAGGGGAGCGGCCACTGAAGCTTTCTTT.